The clone carrying this T cell receptor beta chain was seen at least ten times. The data stem from a study of CD8 T cells in ankylosing spondylitis. One entry per CDR3 protein results from TCRdb running MiXCR on the 5' RACE reads. The sample carries under 250,000 distinct CDR3 sequences, about 10% recorded once. CDR3 length: 15 residues. Germline V gives CDR1 SGHRS, CDR2 YFSETQ. The V end lost 5 bases, the J end lost 4 bases, and 16 bases lay between the germline ends. Specimen: blood, either unsorted or a sorted T cell fraction (not recorded which). The rearrangement uses TRBV5-1 and TRBJ1-5, with D uncertain. This sequence was found in a male donor with ankylosing spondylitis or in good health (not recorded which). The CDR3 DNA is TGCGCCAGCAGATTCTGGGTATTGAGGAATCAGCCCCAGCATTTT. Its protein product is CASRFWVLRNQPQHF.